The clone carrying this T cell receptor beta chain was seen only once. The antigen remains undetermined. This record belongs to a study of blood T cells in healthy people across ages. Overall study results and limits: Without sorted subsets, naive and antigen-experienced compartments could not be conclusively compared.

Germline values: CDR1 DFQATT, CDR2 SNEGSKA (reference sequence). The V and J ends lost 2 bases and 4 bases respectively, with 3 bases between them. CDR3 length equals 11 residues. The authors ran a second PCR of 7 to 11 cycles using a sample-barcoded 5' primer and a J-beta primer mix. The template-switch adaptor, which had 12 random nucleotides, put a tag on each cDNA molecule. All samples yielded 3 million or more CDR3-containing paired-end reads. TCRdb processed the 5' RACE reads anew with MiXCR; each CDR3 protein has one entry. Counted here are over 950,000 distinct CDR3 sequences, roughly 50% occurring once; the ten biggest clones make up roughly 23%.

The receptor was derived from an older woman in good health. The genes are TRBV20-1 and TRBJ2-4; D unclear. Source material: blood. The DNA of the CDR3 is TGCAGTGCTAGACCGAAAAACATTCAGTACTTC. The encoded protein is CSARPKNIQYF.